This TCR beta chain was identified in a study of cytomegalovirus exposure and HLA in healthy donors (dated by TCRdb to about 2017). About the study as a whole: An earlier analysis of several hundred of the donors reported about 280 Gb of sequence data and around 100 million unique TCR beta sequences obtained from roughly 170 million T cells. Among approximately 370 genotyped donors of the cohort, an average of approximately 240,000 unique TCR beta nucleotide sequences was sequenced per donor, of which about 19% were non-productive. Besides the first cohort of around 700 subjects, a separate validation cohort made up of around 120 different subjects was used. Because of strong linkage in the cohort, roughly five DR-DQ haplotypes were treated as single units for association and clustering. Approximately 310 gigabases of sequencing data and approximately 93 million unique TCR sequences were included in an early release covering about 620 HLA-typed donors. The study used immunosequencing to profile the T cell repertoires of several hundred subjects and linked those repertoires to cytomegalovirus serostatus. In an earlier analysis of 587 of the donors, high-throughput TCR beta sequencing was used to judge whether each TCR beta V gene segment behaved as functional or pseudogenic. The number of typed donors differed by locus: about 620-630 for A, B, C, DRB1 and DQB1; 500 to 550 for DQA1; about 600 for DPA1; and around 470 for DPB1. The study aimed to test whether signatures of past pathogen exposure could be identified by cataloging public T cell receptors. Among the roughly 380 genotyped donors, around 81% belonged to the genetic ancestry cluster associated with self-reported Caucasian donors. Donor age, sex, ethnicity and CMV serostatus were compiled together with the repertoire data. In the later analysis, no new phenotypic data were used to find candidate immune exposures; instead, reliance was placed on TCR beta sequences and their occurrence across donors. The study combined high-throughput TCR immunosequencing, statistical association of individual TCRs with disease status, and machine learning to predict cytomegalovirus infection status. Genome-wide SNP genotypes for about 55% of the 666 donors were used in a later genetic analysis, which treated that subset as a discovery cohort. A later analysis re-examined previously published TCR beta repertoires from more than 550 donors and added high-resolution HLA genotyping to investigate patterns of TCR occurrence. Every repertoire in the discovery cohort had been generated on one and the same sequencing platform. Class I and class II HLA loci were covered by the typing at four-digit resolution.

About this clone: Its antigen target is currently unknown. Per-base qualities were not stored, and no clone one base away is much larger.

Beyond this particular receptor, the publication reports: Most CMV-associated TCR beta chains appeared to be HLA-restricted in a later analysis, and the HLA associations seemed to be driven largely by CMV exposure. According to a later analysis, TCR association rates differed among HLA loci, with DRB1 alleles showing the most associated TCRs and HLA-C alleles showing the fewest. It was suggested by the authors that the approach could potentially be generalized to other disease states and immunological phenotypes. Broadly in line with IMGT annotations, most TCR beta V segments showed up in productive rearrangements about 90% or about 30% of the time in an earlier analysis of under 700 of the donors. Linkage disequilibrium might explain the correlated functional status among segregating V segments, but an unknown experimental factor could not be ruled out. In a later analysis, HLA-associated TCR beta chains were found to be more clonally expanded and to have lower generation probabilities than equally common non-associated chains. The sequencing pipeline was judged likely to have produced a cluster of highly shared sequence variants as a technical artifact. Most TCR sequences were observed very rarely across donors, whereas some public TCRs were present in many individuals. According to a later genetic analysis, donors in an Asian-associated ancestry cluster had fewer N-insertions in productive TCRs than the approximately 670-donor mean. Several of the top co-occurrence clusters appeared to be linked to parvovirus B19, influenza, CMV and Epstein-Barr virus, according to a later analysis. A further reported finding was that TCR beta sequences accurately predicted the HLA-A and HLA-B alleles for most subjects in the first cohort. Because HLA typing was unavailable for some donors at each locus, only the typed subset was used in association tests. The study listed 150 to 200 TCR beta chains as associated with cytomegalovirus. A later analysis associated 15,000 to 20,000 TCR beta sequences with specific HLA alleles at a false discovery rate of 0.05. Roughly uniform sequencing depth across donors was assumed in presence/absence analyses, although this assumption may not hold. The earlier analysis of some 540 of the donors excluded approximately 17 rarely observed V segments, including chromosome 9 orphons, because counts were too low. The classifier was reported to diagnose cytomegalovirus status with high specificity and sensitivity in both the original and validation cohorts. In a later genetic analysis, a missense DCLRE1C variant was associated with V-gene and J-gene trimming of TCR beta chains, and the association was replicated in an independent cohort. When HLA alleles, especially DR and DQ, strongly co-occurred, TCR associations were difficult to assign to individual alleles. Immune exposure information for the cohort was limited to CMV serostatus. Three of the identified cytomegalovirus-associated TCR beta chains were confirmed in vitro to be specific for cytomegalovirus antigens. Only TCR beta chains were sequenced in this cohort, and the absence of alpha or paired-chain data limited detectable features. The 87-base-pair reads could not distinguish some IMGT-functional V segments, including TRBV6-2 and TRBV6-3, so those segments were excluded.

The CDR3 starts with the cysteine, ends with the phenylalanine, and has 14 residues. The DNA shown is the 42-base CDR3, in frame from base 1. The junction shows trimming of 3 bases on V and 8 bases on J, and the gene matches do not reach 6 bases of it. CDR1 SEHNR and CDR2 FQNEAQ are derived from the germline V gene (reference sequence). The cohort consisted of 600 or so healthy bone marrow donors. Cohort members were all nominally healthy when sampled, although unrecorded immune exposures were likely present. The donor was CMV seropositive and belonged to the group of 270 or so seropositive cohort members. A peripheral blood sample was collected from each donor, and TCR beta sequencing was performed on peripheral blood mononuclear cells. The Qiagen DNeasy Blood Extraction Kit was used to extract genomic DNA from the blood cell samples. The library was made by the immunoSEQ multiplex PCR assay. A mixture of 60 forward primers for TCR Vbeta segments and 13 reverse primers for TCR Jbeta segments was used in the multiplex PCR. A multiplex PCR assay on genomic DNA amplified the CDR3 region of rearranged TCR beta genes. On the Illumina HiSeq System, the amplified TCR beta libraries were sequenced as 87-base-pair reads. Regarding the original processing steps: A later analysis tallied some 79 million unique TCR beta chains across the roughly 610 repertoires, and some 10 million of those chains were shared by two or more donors. Raw reads were error-corrected and collapsed into unique sequences with a nearest-neighbor algorithm that merged closely related sequences to remove PCR and sequencing errors. V, D and J gene segments were assigned by aligning CDR3 sequences to IMGT reference sequences. Each retained sequence needed at least a six-nucleotide match to both a V gene segment and a J gene segment. A rearrangement counted as productive if the CDR3 had no stop codons and remained in frame with V and J, and every other rearrangement counted as non-productive. Following IMGT convention, CDR3 was defined as the stretch from the second conserved V-encoded cysteine up to the conserved J-encoded phenylalanine. The earlier analysis of about 500 of the donors excluded sequences that lacked an unambiguous match to a single V gene segment. In an earlier analysis of 587 of the donors, V segments were called functional above 56.7% productive rearrangements and were called segregating when the between-donor standard deviation exceeded 5%. To diagnose cytomegalovirus status from the catalog of TCR beta chain sequences, a statistical classification framework was built. A later analysis assigned V and J genes by comparing TCR nucleotide sequences with IMGT/GENE-DB human TR gene sequences. The TCRdist pipeline was used in a later analysis to assign CDR3 sequences and most-parsimonious VDJ recombination scenarios. A later analysis defined each TCR beta chain by its CDR3 amino acid sequence plus V-gene family, and excluded reads lacking a unique V-gene family. As a way to deal with suspected cross-contamination and a sequencing artifact, a later analysis dropped 450 to 600 nucleotide sequences that were highly shared and had low generation probability. A later analysis calculated a clonal expansion index for each public chain from normalized within-repertoire ranks of inferred template counts. A later analysis computed generation probabilities with a VDJ recombination model fitted to out-of-frame rearrangements, and checked the results against IGoR. A later analysis scored TCR-TCR, TCR-HLA and TCR-CMV co-occurrence with hypergeometric tests, applying a repertoire-size bias correction to TCR pairs. To estimate false discovery rates, a later analysis permuted the HLA or CMV assignments 20 times. In a later analysis, co-occurring TCRs were grouped with DBSCAN, and TCRdist sequence similarity was added when clustering was performed within HLA-allele-positive subsets. For co-occurrence clustering, repertoires with fewer than 30,000 or more than 120,000 public chains were excluded, along with five or six repertoires with anomalous nucleotide sharing. TCRdb took this table from immuneACCESS and kept in-frame rearrangements with V and J called. Such tables lack part of the clones; where checked against another copy, unresolved V genes explain under half of the gap, and the rest is unexplained. Clonal size and the V and J genes are those of that table, whereas D and trimming came from the DNA. The sample has more than 50,000 clones on record, less than 75% of them singletons. The top ten clones comprise nearly 25% of the sample.

The sample taken for sequencing was PBMCs. The clonotype comes from a man aged 45 to 65 in good health and CMV-seropositive. This sequence uses TRBV7-9 and TRBJ1-4; TRBD1 fits 7 bases in the junction. The DNA reads TGTGCCAGCAGCTTGACAGGGATCGACGAAAAACTGTTTTTT. The encoded protein is CASSLTGIDEKLFF.